The clone carrying this T cell receptor (beta chain) was seen only a few times. The same CDR3 can be traced to other DNA sequences in this sample. This sample was included in a study of blood T cell repertoires in COVID-19. The CDR3 is 13 amino acids. The germline CDR1 and CDR2 sequences are SGHKS and YYEKEE (reference sequence). The V gene end was trimmed by 3 bases and the J gene end by 2 bases; junction bases not matched to a gene: 1. Recovery among Cohort 3 donors was established by two negative PCRs, clearance, or symptom resolution. Produced via immunoSEQ multiplex PCR; TCRdb's table is partial and in-frame only. The sample includes 450,000 to 600,000 clones, around 87% of them seen just once.

The J gene is TRBJ1-2, the V gene TRBV5-5; 7 bases align to TRBD1. Input material: PBMCs or T cells enriched from blood (not recorded which). The TCR was taken from a woman aged 18-29 years who had recovered from COVID-19. The CDR3 DNA follows: TGTGCCAGCAGCTCACAGGGGAACTATGGCTACACCTTC. It codes for CASSSQGNYGYTF.